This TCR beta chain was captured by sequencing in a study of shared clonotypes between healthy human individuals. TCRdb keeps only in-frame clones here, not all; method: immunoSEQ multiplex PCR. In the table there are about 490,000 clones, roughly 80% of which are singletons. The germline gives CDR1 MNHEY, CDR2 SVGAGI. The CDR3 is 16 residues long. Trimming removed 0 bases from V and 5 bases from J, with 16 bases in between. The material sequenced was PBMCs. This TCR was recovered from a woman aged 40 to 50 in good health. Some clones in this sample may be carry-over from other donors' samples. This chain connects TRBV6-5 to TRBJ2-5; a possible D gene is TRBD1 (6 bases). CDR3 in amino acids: CASSYSTGHPGETQYF. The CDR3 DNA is TGTGCCAGCAGTTACTCGACAGGTCATCCCGGGGAGACCCAGTACTTC.